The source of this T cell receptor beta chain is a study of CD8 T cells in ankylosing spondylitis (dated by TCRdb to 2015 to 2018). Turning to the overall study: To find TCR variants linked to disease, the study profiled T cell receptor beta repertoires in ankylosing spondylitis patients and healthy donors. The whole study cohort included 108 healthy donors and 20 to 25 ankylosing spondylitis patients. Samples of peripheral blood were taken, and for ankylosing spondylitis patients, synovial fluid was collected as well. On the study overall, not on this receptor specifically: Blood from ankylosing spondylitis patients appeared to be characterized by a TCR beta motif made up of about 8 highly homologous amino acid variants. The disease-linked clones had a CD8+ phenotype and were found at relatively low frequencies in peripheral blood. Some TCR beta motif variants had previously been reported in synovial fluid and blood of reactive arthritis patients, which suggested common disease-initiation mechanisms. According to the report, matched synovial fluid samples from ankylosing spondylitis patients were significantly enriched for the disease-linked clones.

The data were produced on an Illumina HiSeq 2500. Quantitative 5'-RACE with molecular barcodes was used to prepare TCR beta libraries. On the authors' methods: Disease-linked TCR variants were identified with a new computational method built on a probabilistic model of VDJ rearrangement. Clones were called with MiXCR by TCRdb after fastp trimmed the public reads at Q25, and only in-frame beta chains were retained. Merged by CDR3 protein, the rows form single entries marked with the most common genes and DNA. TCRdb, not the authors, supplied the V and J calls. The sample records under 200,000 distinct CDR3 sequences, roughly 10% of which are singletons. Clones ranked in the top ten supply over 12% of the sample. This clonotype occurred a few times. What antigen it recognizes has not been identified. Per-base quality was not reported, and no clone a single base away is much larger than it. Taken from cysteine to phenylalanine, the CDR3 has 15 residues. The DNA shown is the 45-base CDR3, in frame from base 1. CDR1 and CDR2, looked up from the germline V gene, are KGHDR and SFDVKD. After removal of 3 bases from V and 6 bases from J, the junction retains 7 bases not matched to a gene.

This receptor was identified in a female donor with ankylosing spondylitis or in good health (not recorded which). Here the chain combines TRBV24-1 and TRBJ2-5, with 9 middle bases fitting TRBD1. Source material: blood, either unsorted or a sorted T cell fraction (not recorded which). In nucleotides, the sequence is TGTGCCACCAGTGATCGGGAGGACAGGGGAAAGACCCAGTACTTC. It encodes CATSDREDRGKTQYF.